This T cell receptor (beta chain) was sequenced during a study of blood T cell repertoires in COVID-19. Background on the study: Specimens from acute and convalescent COVID-19 originated in the United States, Italy and Spain. Nucleic acid was either cDNA or gDNA, and it came from T cells, B-cell-depleted T cells, or PBMCs.

The CDR3 runs to 16 residues. Germline CDR1 is KGHSH and CDR2 is LQKENI. V shed 6 bases, J shed 6 bases, and the junction held 14 bases outside the gene matches. Per the original data handling: Amplifying reference gene primers gave estimates of nucleated cell counts. Profiled with immunoSEQ multiplex PCR; TCRdb holds only in-frame clones, not every one. V, J and clone size are taken as reported in that table, and D and trimming were inferred from the DNA itself. The sample contains about 150,000 clones, approximately 80% of which appear only once. This sequence joins TRBV18 and TRBJ1-1; 9 bases map to TRBD1. The sequence derives from a woman older than 75 with acute or convalescent COVID-19. Sequenced input: peripheral blood. For the CDR3, the DNA is TGTGCCAGCTCCCTTACTGTGGACAGGGGCGCCCCTGAAGCTTTCTTT. It specifies CASSLTVDRGAPEAFF. Filled out from reference TRBV18 and TRBJ1-1, the complete variable domain reads NAGVMQNPRHLVRRRGQEARLRCSPMKGHSHVYWYRQLPEEGLKFMVYLQKENIIDESGMPKERFSAEFPKEGPSILRIQQVVRGDSAAYFCASSLTVDRGAPEAFFGQGTRLTVV.